These 23 T cell receptor beta chains were all obtained from the same sample, sequenced in a study of identical twins. TCRdb re-derived calls from the 5' RACE reads in MiXCR, one entry per CDR3 protein. The data hold 650,000 to 800,000 distinct CDR3 sequences, with 8.6% observed a single time. The sample was also linked to a second study, of yellow fever vaccine responses in identical twins.

Sequencing was carried out using PBMCs. These receptors were obtained from a woman aged 18-35 years in good health.

This clonotype was detected many times. The chain uses TRBV12-3 or TRBV12-4 and TRBJ1-1; D is ambiguous. There are 14 residues in the CDR3. V was shortened by 3 bases and J by 1 base, with 9 bases between the two germline ends. This CDR3 is CASSFEGGNTEAFF. The CDR3 DNA follows: TGTGCCAGCAGTTTTGAGGGTGGGAACACTGAAGCTTTCTTT.

The rearrangement joins TRBV20-1 to TRBJ2-7; 7 bases align to TRBD1. Germline-derived CDR1 and CDR2 are DFQATT and SNEGSKA (reference sequence). The CDR3 consists of 14 residues. Unmatched junction bases numbered 6, after V lost 1 base and J lost 3 bases. CDR3 amino acids: CSARAIQGFYEQYF. CDR3 DNA sequence: TGCAGTGCTAGAGCCATACAGGGGTTCTACGAGCAGTACTTC.

The chain has TRBV5-3 and TRBJ2-2, with TRBD1 identical over 8 bases. TRBV5-3 is recorded as an ORF, its role being uncertain. After removal of 9 bases from V and 4 bases from J, the junction contained 14 bases not matched to a gene. This CDR3 is 16 amino acids long. The CDR3, as DNA: TGTGCCATGAGCCCTTGGCAGGGGGCGGGCACCGGGGAGCTGTTTTTT. Translating gives CAMSPWQGAGTGELFF.

There are many counts of this clonotype. V gene TRBV15 combines with J gene TRBJ1-3, with TRBD1 matching over 7 bases. Germline V gene data show CDR1 as LNHNV and CDR2 as YYDKDF (reference sequence). The CDR3 covers 14 residues. J lost 8 bases, V lost 3 bases, and 7 bases had no gene match. The CDR3 sequence: CATSRRQGVDTIYF. DNA of the CDR3: TGTGCCACCAGCAGGCGACAGGGTGTAGACACCATATATTTT.

This clonotype has at least ten counts. J is TRBJ2-7 and V is TRBV10-3; no firm D call. V lost 6 bases to trimming and J lost 1 base, with 13 bases between them. The germline V gene encodes CDR1 ENHRY and CDR2 SYGVKD. The CDR3 runs 14 residues. The CDR3 coding sequence is TGTGCCATCAGCTCGACGGGCAGGTCCTACGAGCAGTACTTC. It translates to CAISSTGRSYEQYF.

J is TRBJ1-6 and V is TRBV4-3; D unresolved. CDR3 length equals 13 residues. Germline V CDR1 and CDR2: LGHNA, YSLEER. V lost 0 bases and J lost 10, with 7 bases in between. The CDR3 sequence is CASSQDGESPLHF. For the CDR3, the DNA is TGCGCCAGCAGCCAAGATGGGGAATCACCCCTCCACTTT.

This clonotype was counted ten times or more. The chain is built from TRBV6-2 or TRBV6-3 and TRBJ2-7, with D perhaps matching TRBD1 (5 bases). CDR1 and CDR2 (germline): MNHEY, SVGEGT. V was pared by 8 bases and J by 5 bases, with 19 bases between. The CDR3 has 14 residues. CDR3 sequence: CASLRTAGFHEQYF. DNA for the CDR3: TGTGCCAGCCTTCGCACTGCAGGGTTCCACGAGCAGTACTTC.

This sequence joins TRBV25-1 and TRBJ2-2; the D is unclear. Trimming cost V 3 bases and J 1 base, with 9 bases left between them. Germline CDR1 reads MGHDK; CDR2 reads SYGVNS. The CDR3 sequence is 15 residues long. The chain's CDR3 is CASSDVRQNTGELFF. CDR3 sequence (DNA): TGTGCCAGCAGTGATGTAAGGCAGAACACCGGGGAGCTGTTTTTT.

There are a few counts of this clonotype. The rearrangement links TRBV5-1 to TRBJ2-5; D possibly corresponds to TRBD2 (7 bases). The V end lost 0 bases, the J end lost 5 bases, and 14 bases lay between the germline ends. CDR1 and CDR2 from the germline V gene are SGHRS and YFSETQ. This CDR3 has 15 amino acids. This CDR3 is CASSLAGGDRETQYF. The CDR3 DNA is TGCGCCAGCAGCTTGGCGGGGGGCGACCGGGAGACCCAGTACTTC.

The chain links TRBV24-1 to TRBJ2-3; a possible D gene is TRBD2 (5 bases). CDR3 length equals 19 residues. With 4 bases removed from V and 0 bases from J, the gap between germline ends came to 22 bases. Germline assignment: CDR1 KGHDR and CDR2 SFDVKD. CDR3 DNA sequence: TGTGCCACCAGTGAATTAGATGTATCCGCTAGCCCTAGCACAGATACGCAGTATTTT. This sequence encodes CATSELDVSASPSTDTQYF.

The V call is TRBV15, the J call TRBJ1-1; D is possibly TRBD1 (6 bases). This CDR3 comprises 16 residues. V was pared by 1 base and J by 4 bases, with 16 bases between. Germline CDR1 is LNHNV and CDR2 is YYDKDF (reference sequence). The CDR3 coding sequence is TGTGCCACCAGCAGAGTTTCCGGGGGCAGGGGCACTGAAGCTTTCTTT. Its translation: CATSRVSGGRGTEAFF.

This clonotype was counted between two and nine times. This chain connects TRBV2 to TRBJ2-3; D is ambiguous. The ends were cut back, 8 bases at V and 2 bases at J, with 11 bases in the middle. Germline assignment: CDR1 SNHLY and CDR2 FYNNEI. The CDR3 runs to 13 residues. CDR3 nucleotide sequence: TGTGCCAGCGGTGGAGCTCCCACAGATACGCAGTATTTT. Amino acids: CASGGAPTDTQYF.

J is TRBJ2-1 and V is TRBV18; D is tentatively TRBD1 or TRBD2 (5 bases each). Germline CDR1 reads KGHSH; CDR2 reads LQKENI. The V and J ends lost 2 bases and 9 bases respectively, with 11 bases between them. The CDR3 extends over 13 amino acids. CDR3 coding DNA: TGTGCCAGCTCACCATTCCGGGACGGTGAGCAGTTCTTC. It translates to CASSPFRDGEQFF.

In this sample, this clonotype turned up many times. The V call is TRBV7-2, the J call TRBJ2-2; D uncertain. The length of the CDR3 is 12 residues. Trimming pared 11 bases from V and 3 bases from J, leaving 10 bases between. CDR1 and CDR2 (germline): SGHTA, FQGNSA. As DNA, the CDR3 is TGTGCCGCCCCCCTTTACACCGGGGAGCTGTTTTTT. Translating gives CAAPLYTGELFF.

This clonotype showed up many times. The chain combines TRBV5-1 with TRBJ1-1; possible D gene TRBD1, 6 bases. The V and J ends lost 2 bases and 1 base respectively, with 9 bases between them. The length of the CDR3 is 14 residues. Per the germline V gene, CDR1 is SGHRS and CDR2 is YFSETQ. CDR3 residues: CASSFRGQNTEAFF. Written as DNA, the CDR3 is TGCGCCAGCAGCTTTCGGGGACAGAACACTGAAGCTTTCTTT.

The rearrangement links TRBV9 to TRBJ2-3, with 8 bases that match TRBD2. The ends lost 0 bases at V and 2 bases at J; junction bases unmatched: 5. From germline, CDR1 is SGDLS and CDR2 YYNGEE. The length of the CDR3 is 16 residues. Here the CDR3 DNA reads TGTGCCAGCAGCGTAGCGGCGGGGGGCCTCACAGATACGCAGTATTTT. Its protein is CASSVAAGGLTDTQYF.

This clonotype was counted only a few times. The V and J genes are TRBV6-5 and TRBJ2-3, with no clear D. CDR1 is MNHEY, CDR2 SVGAGI, per germline. Trimming took 4 bases from V and 3 from J, leaving 11 bases between them. This CDR3 is 14 amino acids long. In DNA form, the CDR3 reads TGTGCCAGCAGTTCCCCACATTTAACAGATACGCAGTATTTT. Translation gives CASSSPHLTDTQYF.

This clonotype was seen repeatedly, ten times or more. This chain uses TRBV3-1 with TRBJ2-1; D may be TRBD1 (6 bases). The germline gives CDR1 LGHDT, CDR2 YNNKEL (reference sequence). The CDR3 has 17 amino acids. V shed 4 bases and J shed 2 bases, with 18 bases lying between them. The CDR3 reads CASSPELNRAPYNEQFF. The CDR3 region has the DNA TGTGCCAGCAGCCCAGAATTGAACAGGGCCCCCTACAATGAGCAGTTCTTC.

This clonotype was counted many times. The chain uses TRBV7-9 and TRBJ2-4, with 8 bases lining up with TRBD1. CDR1 is SEHNR and CDR2 is FQNEAQ in the germline V gene (reference sequence). V was clipped by 5 bases and J by 6 bases; unmatched bases: 6. CDR3 length: 14 residues. CDR3 coding DNA: TGTGCCAGCAGCGACCGGACAGGGACAAACATTCAGTACTTC. It is translated as CASSDRTGTNIQYF.

This clonotype was recorded a few times. This chain connects TRBV4-3 to TRBJ2-3; D is unclear. V was clipped by 1 base and J by 5 bases, with 7 bases between them. Germline V gene lookup returns CDR1 LGHNA and CDR2 YSLEER. The CDR3 runs to 13 residues. The CDR3: CASSQVFGDTQYF. In DNA, the CDR3 is TGCGCCAGCAGCCAAGTTTTCGGAGATACGCAGTATTTT.

This clonotype was observed many times. The chain links TRBV24-1 to TRBJ2-7; D remains ambiguous. Germline CDR1 KGHDR, CDR2 SFDVKD. CDR3 length: 20 amino acids. The germline V and J ends were trimmed by 7 bases and 1 base, with 31 bases remaining between them. CDR3 region: CATRLTGSSQPSLSSYEQYF. CDR3 sequence (DNA): TGTGCCACCAGGCTAACCGGTAGCAGTCAACCCAGTTTAAGTTCCTACGAGCAGTACTTC.

This clonotype was recorded many times. J is TRBJ2-3 and V is TRBV5-1; a weak D match, TRBD2 (6 bases). Germline V gene sequence: CDR1 SGHRS, CDR2 YFSETQ. CDR3 size: 15 residues. Deletions cut 0 bases from V and 2 bases from J, with 10 bases between. The DNA of the CDR3 is TGCGCCAGCAGCTTGGTCCTAGCGAACACAGATACGCAGTATTTT. It yields the protein CASSLVLANTDTQYF.

This clonotype was counted a few times. The chain is built from TRBV7-3 and TRBJ2-6, with D maybe TRBD2 (6 bases). V gave up 0 bases and J gave up 2 bases, with 8 bases separating them. The V gene's germline CDR1 is SGHTA and CDR2 FQGTGA. The length of the CDR3 is 16 residues. The CDR3 spells CASSLTGGTGANVLTF. CDR3 DNA sequence: TGTGCCAGCAGCTTAACAGGAGGGACTGGGGCCAACGTCCTGACTTTC.